Shown below are 20 T cell receptor beta chains from a single sample sequenced in a study of blood T cells in healthy people across ages. A second about 7 to 11 cycle PCR used barcoded and J-beta primers. TCRdb reprocessed the 5' RACE reads with MiXCR, giving one entry per CDR3 protein. The sample has roughly 680,000 distinct CDR3 sequences, roughly half seen once. The sequenced sample consisted of blood. The receptors originated from a woman older than 75 in good health.

This clonotype was counted at least ten times. The chain is built from TRBV6-6 and TRBJ2-1; D possibly corresponds to TRBD2 (6 bases). The CDR3 length is 13 residues. The germline V gene has CDR1 MNHNY and CDR2 SVGAGI (reference sequence). The V end was cut by 11 bases, the J end by 3 bases, with 14 bases between. The CDR3 sequence is CAGRLEVYNEQFF. The CDR3 region has the DNA TGTGCCGGCCGACTAGAAGTCTACAATGAGCAGTTCTTC.

This clonotype has only a few counts. V and J are TRBV6-4 and TRBJ2-1; 14 bases map to TRBD2. The CDR3 loop spans 15 amino acids. The ends lost 3 bases at V and 6 bases at J; junction bases unmatched: 1. CDR1 and CDR2 from the germline V gene are MRHNA and SNTAGT. The CDR3 region is CASSEGLAGGNEQFF. The DNA for the CDR3 is TGTGCCAGCAGTGAAGGACTAGCGGGAGGCAATGAGCAGTTCTTC.

CDR3 in DNA: TGTGCCAGCAGACCTAGGGGAAGTAGCACAGATACGCAGTATTTT. Its translation is CASRPRGSSTDTQYF. The chain carries TRBV12-3 or TRBV12-4 and TRBJ2-3; perhaps TRBD1 as D (5 bases). V was clipped by 6 bases and J by 0 bases, with 13 bases between them. The CDR3 loop spans 15 amino acids.

The chain couples TRBV7-9 to TRBJ1-1; the D gene is possibly TRBD1 (5 bases). Germline loops: CDR1 SEHNR, CDR2 FQNEAQ (reference sequence). The V and J ends lost 1 base and 0 bases respectively, with 9 bases between them. The CDR3 has 15 residues. The CDR3 here is CASSLGGHMNTEAFF. The CDR3 nucleotides read TGTGCCAGCAGCTTAGGAGGACATATGAACACTGAAGCTTTCTTT.

The V and J genes are TRBV28 and TRBJ1-5; possible D gene TRBD1, 6 bases. V gave up 5 bases and J gave up 9 bases, with 14 bases separating them. The CDR3 length is 13 residues. Germline loops: CDR1 MDHEN, CDR2 SYDVKM. CDR3 sequence: CASSHGGGGPQHF. CDR3 coding DNA: TGTGCCAGCAGTCATGGGGGCGGGGGGCCCCAGCATTTT.

The chain joins TRBV2 to TRBJ1-5, with TRBD1 matching 7 bases. The CDR3 runs to 13 residues. Germline V gene data show CDR1 as SNHLY and CDR2 as FYNNEI. Unmatched junction bases numbered 4, after V lost 6 bases and J lost 5 bases. The CDR3 spells CASRRDRDQPQHF. Written as DNA, the CDR3 is TGTGCCAGCAGAAGGGACAGAGATCAGCCCCAGCATTTT.

This chain uses TRBV19 with TRBJ2-5; 9 bases match TRBD2. The DNA end is more similar to TRBJ2-1, so the J call may be wrong. This CDR3 has 15 amino acids. In germline, CDR1 is LNHDA, CDR2 SQIVND (reference sequence). CDR3 DNA: TGTGCCAGTAGTATGGGACTAGCAGTTCAAGAGACCCAGTTCTTC. Residues: CASSMGLAVQETQFF.

The rearrangement uses TRBV6-1 and TRBJ1-4; the D gene is possibly TRBD1 (5 bases). The CDR3 is made up of 13 amino acids. Germline V gene sequence: CDR1 MNHNS, CDR2 SASEGT. Trimming removed 6 bases at V and 8 bases at J, with 13 bases between. CDR3 residues: CASRVIGDEKLFF. CDR3 nucleotides: TGTGCCAGCAGGGTCATCGGGGACGAAAAACTGTTTTTT.

The rearrangement joins TRBV27 to TRBJ2-3; tentatively, D is TRBD2 (5 bases). Germline loops: CDR1 MNHEY, CDR2 SMNVEV (reference sequence). V dropped 0 bases and J dropped 7 bases, with 14 bases sitting between them. The CDR3 totals 15 residues. The CDR3 DNA reads as TGTGCCAGCAGTTTATCTTCTAGCAGTATTTATACGCAGTATTTT. Amino acids: CASSLSSSSIYTQYF.

The chain combines TRBV25-1 with TRBJ2-5; D might be TRBD2 (6 bases). Germline lookup yields CDR1 MGHDK and CDR2 SYGVNS. The CDR3 loop spans 17 amino acids. Trimming stripped 8 bases from V and 3 bases from J, with 25 bases between. The CDR3 protein is CASGQGVGRGGKETQYF. Here the CDR3 DNA reads TGTGCCAGCGGACAAGGGGTCGGGAGAGGAGGTAAAGAGACCCAGTACTTC.

V gene TRBV29-1 combines with J gene TRBJ2-7; 9 bases are a match to TRBD2. J gave up 7 bases and V 0 bases, and 10 bases lay outside the gene matches. The CDR3 is 15 amino acids. In germline, CDR1 is SQVTM, CDR2 ANQGSEA. The CDR3 region has the DNA TGCAGCGTTGAAGATGGGGTAGCGGGAGACAATGAGCAGTACTTC. It encodes CSVEDGVAGDNEQYF.

Comment on this clonotype: A much larger clone differs from this one at a single base, so this may be a read error. The chain joins TRBV12-3 or TRBV12-4 to TRBJ2-4; 13 nucleotides align to TRBD2. J was trimmed by 13 bases and V by 5 bases; bases with no gene match: 17. The CDR3 consists of 17 residues. The CDR3 DNA reads TGTGCCAGCAGTCCCGAGCGGGGGACTAGCGGGATCTACGGGCAGTACTTC. Translating gives CASSPERGTSGIYGQYF.

This clonotype was counted a few times. The CDR3 reads CASSLGTSGGGQETQYF. CDR3 nucleotide sequence: TGTGCCAGCAGCCTTGGGACTAGCGGGGGGGGCCAAGAGACCCAGTACTTC. V and J are TRBV4-2 and TRBJ2-5; 16 positions agree with TRBD2. The length of the CDR3 is 17 residues. V was pared by 4 bases and J by 1 base, with 3 bases of the junction left unmatched. The germline V gene encodes CDR1 LGHNA and CDR2 YNFKEQ.

This clonotype has at least ten counts. The rearrangement uses TRBV7-2 and TRBJ1-2; D not certain. Germline CDR1 and CDR2: SGHTA and FQGNSA. The CDR3 totals 14 residues. The V and J ends lost 0 bases and 8 bases respectively, with 13 bases between them. CDR3 region: CASSLALGTGGYTF. The DNA for the CDR3 is TGTGCCAGCAGCTTAGCGTTGGGAACGGGAGGCTACACCTTC.

The sample holds a few counts of this clonotype. This chain uses TRBV5-1 with TRBJ2-3, with TRBD2 as a possible D gene (5 bases). Between the trimmed V and J ends, which lost 2 bases and 6 bases, there was a span of 13 bases. The CDR3 covers 14 residues. CDR1 is SGHRS, CDR2 YFSETQ, per germline. The CDR3 region is CASSFVSGDDTQYF. As DNA, the CDR3 is TGCGCCAGCAGCTTCGTGTCCGGGGATGATACGCAGTATTTT.

The rearrangement joins TRBV27 to TRBJ1-1, with D unclear. Germline loops: CDR1 MNHEY, CDR2 SMNVEV (reference sequence). The V end lost 3 bases, the J end lost 1 base, and 9 bases lay between the germline ends. The CDR3 covers 14 residues. CDR3 sequence: CASSFRGWNTEAFF. CDR3 sequence (DNA): TGTGCCAGCAGTTTTCGGGGTTGGAACACTGAAGCTTTCTTT.

This clonotype was detected ten times or more. The chain combines TRBV2 with TRBJ2-7; D not certain. Trimming removed 4 bases at V and 7 bases at J, with 11 bases between. The CDR3 consists of 12 residues. From germline, CDR1 is SNHLY and CDR2 FYNNEI. CDR3 DNA sequence: TGTGCCAGCAGTGTATCCCTGACGGAGCAGTACTTC. This encodes CASSVSLTEQYF.

This clonotype was counted only a few times. A much larger clonotype is one base distant, so this may be a read error. The rearrangement uses TRBV4-2 and TRBJ2-5; TRBD2 matches at 9 bases. Trimming took 0 bases from V and 11 from J; bases not matched to a gene: 19. From germline, CDR1 is LGHNA and CDR2 YNFKEQ. This CDR3 is built from 18 residues. CDR3 sequence reads: CASSQEGAGGPFGNEQYF. The CDR3 bases are TGTGCCAGCAGCCAAGAGGGTGCGGGGGGGCCCTTTGGGAATGAGCAGTACTTC.

This clonotype was observed at least ten times. The chain carries TRBV6-6 and TRBJ2-1, with D perhaps TRBD2 (5 bases). V dropped 6 bases and J dropped 5 bases, with 14 bases sitting between them. The V gene's germline CDR1 is MNHNY and CDR2 SVGAGI (reference sequence). The CDR3 runs 14 residues. The CDR3 bases are TGTGCCAGCAGCGGGATTCGGGCCAACAATGAGCAGTTCTTC. Amino acid sequence: CASSGIRANNEQFF.

On this clonotype itself: This could be a read error, since a much larger clone is one nucleotide away. The chain couples TRBV12-3 or TRBV12-4 to TRBJ2-3; unclear D gene. The CDR3 is 12 residues long. The CDR3 DNA sequence: TGTGCCAGCATTCGACGCGGAGATACGCGGTATTTT. It is translated as CASIRRGDTRYF.